These 32 T cell receptor beta chains were all obtained from the same sample, sequenced in a study of cytomegalovirus exposure and HLA in healthy donors. Researchers ran the PCR with 60 Vbeta and 13 Jbeta primers. Generated by immunoSEQ multiplex PCR, the TCRdb table keeps only in-frame clones and is missing some. The top ten clones hold under 4.5% of a sample with approximately 140,000 clones, 80% of them seen once. Sequencing was carried out using PBMCs. All receptors come from a woman aged 40 to 50 in good health and CMV-seronegative.

The CDR3 region has the DNA TGTGCCAGCGGGACAAGTTCACCCCTCCACTTT. As protein: CASGTSSPLHF. The V and J genes are TRBV7-9 and TRBJ1-6; possibly TRBD1 for D (6 bases). Trimming removed 8 bases from V and 9 bases from J, with 8 bases in between. CDR1 SEHNR and CDR2 FQNEAQ come from the germline V gene (reference sequence). The CDR3 is 11 amino acids.

This clone is categorized as medium-sized. V usage is TRBV4-3 and J usage is TRBJ2-7, with D perhaps matching TRBD1 (5 bases). Germline V gene lookup returns CDR1 LGHNA and CDR2 YSLEER. Between the trimmed V and J ends, which lost 0 bases and 1 base, there was a span of 16 bases. There are 17 residues in the CDR3. The chain's CDR3 is CASSQEIGQGISYEQYF. The DNA for the CDR3 is TGCGCCAGCAGCCAAGAAATCGGCCAGGGCATTTCCTACGAGCAGTACTTC.

This clone was counted only a few times. V is TRBV7-2 and J is TRBJ1-2; 7 positions agree with TRBD1. Looked up from germline, CDR1 is SGHTA and CDR2 is FQGNSA. V lost 1 base and J lost 6; bases outside the gene matches: 5. The CDR3 runs to 14 residues. Written as DNA, the CDR3 is TGTGCCAGCAGCTTAGGATCGACAGGGAATGGCTACACCTTC. Amino acids: CASSLGSTGNGYTF.

A few counts support this clone. The chain employs TRBV21-1 and TRBJ1-5; the D call in the table, TRBD1, was not verified against the DNA. TRBV21-1 counts as a pseudogene. The CDR3 contains 17 residues. CDR3: CASSSAPQDRGNQPQHF. The DNA of the CDR3 is TGTGCCAGCAGCAGCGCACCTCAGGACAGGGGGAATCAGCCCCAGCATTTT.

This clone has a handful of counts. The J gene is TRBJ2-7, the V gene TRBV19; D unclear. CDR1 is LNHDA, CDR2 SQIVND, per germline (reference sequence). V was clipped by 4 bases and J by 3 bases, with 10 bases between them. This CDR3 contains 13 residues. The CDR3 bases are TGTGCCAGTAGTACAGGAACAAGCTACGAGCAGTACTTC. It translates to CASSTGTSYEQYF.

J is TRBJ1-2 and V is TRBV9, with unresolved D. Germline V gene sequence: CDR1 SGDLS, CDR2 YYNGEE. This CDR3 comprises 12 residues. Trimming pared 3 bases from V and 6 bases from J, leaving 9 bases between. CDR3 protein: CASSDSENGYTF. The CDR3 DNA is TGTGCCAGCAGCGACAGTGAAAATGGCTACACCTTC.

This chain joins TRBV4-2 and TRBJ1-1, with 9 bases fitting TRBD1. The CDR3 is made up of 17 amino acids. From germline, CDR1 is LGHNA and CDR2 YNFKEQ. V shed 4 bases and J 1 base; nucleotides not matched to a gene: 10. The CDR3 DNA reads as TGTGCCAGCAGCCGCGATGGACAGGGGTTGCCGAACACTGAAGCTTTCTTT. Protein product: CASSRDGQGLPNTEAFF.

This clone was counted at least ten times. V is TRBV4-3 and J is TRBJ2-3; 8 bases are shared with TRBD2. The CDR3 consists of 15 residues. V shed 1 base, J shed 4 bases, and the junction held 4 bases outside the gene matches. Germline V gene lookup returns CDR1 LGHNA and CDR2 YSLEER. CDR3 bases: TGCGCCAGCAGCCAAGTCAGCGGGAGCCCAGATACGCAGTATTTT. It translates to CASSQVSGSPDTQYF.

The gene calls are TRBV19 and TRBJ1-5; weak D call: TRBD1 (5 bases). This CDR3 region has 16 residues. Between the trimmed V and J ends, which lost 6 bases and 4 bases, there was a span of 19 bases. From germline, CDR1 is LNHDA and CDR2 SQIVND (reference sequence). CDR3 in DNA: TGTGCCAGTAGCCCCCAGGGTCGGGGAGGGAATCAGCCCCAGCATTTT. This translates into CASSPQGRGGNQPQHF.

This clone was counted ten times or more. This sequence joins TRBV27 and TRBJ2-7; 8 positions agree with TRBD2. V trimming: 7 bases; J trimming: 5 bases; junction bases outside the gene matches: 10. The V gene's germline CDR1 is MNHEY and CDR2 SMNVEV (reference sequence). The CDR3 has 14 amino acids. For the CDR3, the DNA is TGTGCCAGCACCCCGGGCACTAGCGGCCACGAGCAGTACTTC. This codes for CASTPGTSGHEQYF.

Note on this clone: A junction end diverges from the germline sequence, so it may reflect a read error. This chain connects TRBV29-1 to TRBJ2-6, with TRBD1 as a possible D gene (5 bases). Germline V CDR1 and CDR2: SQVTM, ANQGSEA. The CDR3 sequence is 15 residues long. CDR3 sequence reads: CGVSRDSSGANVLTF. The CDR3 nucleotides read TGCGGCGTTTCTCGAGACAGTTCTGGGGCCAACGTCCTGACTTTC.

This clone has only one observation. The V gene is TRBV4-1, the J gene TRBJ2-7; D is possibly TRBD1 (6 bases). V gave up 3 bases and J gave up 3 bases, with 18 bases separating them. The CDR3 loop spans 16 amino acids. CDR1 is MGHRA and CDR2 is YSYEKL in the germline V gene. CDR3 residues: CASSQILSADSYEQYF. The CDR3 DNA sequence: TGCGCCAGCAGCCAGATTCTCTCGGCGGACAGCTACGAGCAGTACTTC.

V gene TRBV7-9 combines with J gene TRBJ2-1, with D tentatively TRBD2 (6 bases). The V gene's germline CDR1 is SEHNR and CDR2 FQNEAQ (reference sequence). The CDR3 totals 15 residues. V lost 3 bases and J 0 bases, leaving 9 bases between the germline ends. The CDR3 region has the DNA TGTGCCAGCAGCTTCACCGGGAGCTCCTACAATGAGCAGTTCTTC. It codes for CASSFTGSSYNEQFF.

The J gene is TRBJ1-6, the V gene TRBV2; TRBD1 is a possible D gene (6 bases). Germline-derived CDR1 and CDR2 are SNHLY and FYNNEI. The CDR3 totals 15 residues. The ends were cut back, 11 bases at V and 5 bases at J, with 19 bases in the middle. The CDR3 protein is CALSPGVRNNSPLHF. In nucleotides, the CDR3 is TGTGCCCTGTCACCAGGGGTAAGAAATAATTCACCCCTCCACTTT.

The chain links TRBV28 to TRBJ2-7; 12 bases are shared with TRBD2. J gave up 5 bases and V 6 bases, and 5 bases lay outside the gene matches. CDR1 and CDR2 (germline): MDHEN, SYDVKM. This CDR3 contains 14 residues. The CDR3 sequence is CASRTSGSSHEQYF. The DNA for the CDR3 is TGTGCCAGCAGGACTAGCGGGAGTTCCCACGAGCAGTACTTC.

This clone was detected a few times. This chain links TRBV15 with TRBJ1-1, with TRBD1 matching over 7 bases. CDR1 is LNHNV and CDR2 is YYDKDF in the germline V gene (reference sequence). This CDR3 comprises 13 residues. Trimming cost V 5 bases and J 1 base; bases outside gene matches: 1. CDR3 DNA: TGTGCCACCAGCTGGACAGGGAACACTGAAGCTTTCTTT. Translating gives CATSWTGNTEAFF.

This chain links TRBV5-1 with TRBJ1-2; D ambiguous. There are 15 residues in the CDR3. The germline gives CDR1 SGHRS, CDR2 YFSETQ. The V and J ends lost 0 bases and 3 bases respectively, with 12 bases between them. CDR3 loop: CASSLGSVEDYGYTF. In nucleotides, the CDR3 is TGCGCCAGCAGCTTGGGGTCGGTAGAGGACTATGGCTACACCTTC.

This clone was detected a few times. This chain uses TRBV10-3 with TRBJ1-3, with D uncertain. CDR3 length: 14 amino acids. CDR1 is ENHRY and CDR2 is SYGVKD in the germline V gene. V was pared by 4 bases and J by 4 bases, with 11 bases between. This CDR3 is CAISGSSGGNTIYF. CDR3 DNA sequence: TGTGCCATCAGTGGTAGCAGTGGAGGAAACACCATATATTTT.

The CDR3 sequence is CASSERTENTEAFF. The CDR3 DNA reads as TGTGCCAGCAGTGAAAGGACAGAGAACACTGAAGCTTTCTTT. This sequence joins TRBV2 and TRBJ1-1; perhaps TRBD1 as D (6 bases). The CDR3 totals 14 residues. V gave up 2 bases and J gave up 1 base, with 8 bases separating them. Per germline, CDR1 SNHLY and CDR2 FYNNEI.

V usage is TRBV12-5 and J usage is TRBJ1-1; D possibly corresponds to TRBD1 (5 bases). CDR1 is LGHNT, CDR2 FRNRAP, per germline. The CDR3 runs 15 residues. Deletions cut 8 bases from V and 8 bases from J, with 24 bases between. The CDR3 DNA reads as TGTGCTAGTCGGACCTCCAGGGCTCCATCGTTAGAAGCTTTCTTT. As protein: CASRTSRAPSLEAFF.

The chain has TRBV25-1 and TRBJ2-5, with D possibly being TRBD2 (5 bases). The CDR3 extends over 13 amino acids. Trimming stripped 8 bases from V and 3 bases from J, with 13 bases between. Germline loops: CDR1 MGHDK, CDR2 SYGVNS. DNA for the CDR3: TGTGCCAGCTGCCCTTGGGGAGAAGAGACCCAGTACTTC. Protein product: CASCPWGEETQYF.

In its sample, this clone was seen a few times. V and J are TRBV19 and TRBJ1-1; 10 nucleotides line up with TRBD1. Losses at the gene ends were 3 bases for V and 7 bases for J; bases not matched to a gene: 14. CDR1 LNHDA and CDR2 SQIVND come from the germline V gene (reference sequence). CDR3 length: 17 residues. The CDR3 coding sequence is TGTGCCAGTAGTATTTTGGGGGGACAGGGGAAATTGGGTGAAGCTTTCTTT. Its translation is CASSILGGQGKLGEAFF.

For the CDR3, the DNA is TGTGCCAGCAGCTTAGCCGCGGGGGTTTCAGATACGCAGTATTTT. Protein product: CASSLAAGVSDTQYF. The gene calls are TRBV7-2 and TRBJ2-3, with 7 nucleotides matching TRBD2. The CDR3 has 15 residues. The ends lost 0 bases at V and 4 bases at J; junction bases unmatched: 4. Per the germline V gene, CDR1 is SGHTA and CDR2 is FQGNSA.

The chain uses TRBV11-3 and TRBJ1-1, with 7 bases aligning to TRBD1. Germline V gives CDR1 SGHNT, CDR2 YENEEA. The CDR3 extends over 13 amino acids. V trimming: 6 bases; J trimming: 4 bases; junction bases outside the gene matches: 5. CDR3 region: CASSQGVSTEAFF. The CDR3 DNA reads as TGTGCCAGCAGTCAGGGGGTAAGCACTGAAGCTTTCTTT.

A single count supports this clone. The chain has TRBV7-6 and TRBJ2-5; D might be TRBD2 (5 bases). Trimming left V 1 base short and J 4 bases short, with 10 bases between. Germline V gene sequence: CDR1 SGHVS, CDR2 FNYEAQ. This CDR3 region has 14 residues. CDR3: CASSLGPSLETQYF. For the CDR3, the DNA is TGTGCCAGCAGCTTAGGCCCTAGCCTAGAGACCCAGTACTTC.

The rearrangement joins TRBV7-2 to TRBJ2-7; TRBD2 agrees at 7 bases. This CDR3 is built from 15 residues. V shed 4 bases and J 0 bases; nucleotides not matched to a gene: 6. The germline CDR1 and CDR2 sequences are SGHTA and FQGNSA. The CDR3 sequence is CASSSLSGGSYEQYF. In DNA form, the CDR3 reads TGTGCCAGCAGCTCCCTATCGGGAGGCTCCTACGAGCAGTACTTC.

The CDR3 DNA sequence: TGCAGCGTTGCAACCGGGGGGGCCCCAGATACGCAGTATTTT. It codes for CSVATGGAPDTQYF. V and J are TRBV29-1 and TRBJ2-3; 8 nucleotides match TRBD2. Germline CDR1 is SQVTM and CDR2 is ANQGSEA. This CDR3 contains 14 residues. The junction had 7 bases not matched to a gene; V was cut back by 4 bases and J by 4 bases.

The rearrangement links TRBV2 to TRBJ1-2; TRBD1 matches 7 bases. Germline values: CDR1 SNHLY, CDR2 FYNNEI. The J segment lost 4 bases and the V segment lost 6 bases, leaving 5 bases of the junction unmatched. There are 13 residues in the CDR3. CDR3 protein: CASSQTGSYGYTF. The CDR3 DNA reads as TGTGCCAGCAGCCAGACAGGGTCCTATGGCTACACCTTC.

This chain connects TRBV6-5 to TRBJ2-7, with D unresolved. The CDR3 loop spans 13 amino acids. V was trimmed by 4 bases and J by 6 bases, leaving 13 bases between them. Germline CDR1 reads MNHEY; CDR2 reads SVGAGI. CDR3: CASSLSPRCEQYF. The CDR3 nucleotides are TGTGCCAGCAGTTTGAGCCCCAGGTGCGAGCAGTACTTC.

The chain couples TRBV4-2 to TRBJ2-1; 9 nucleotides align to TRBD2. CDR1 and CDR2 from the germline V gene are LGHNA and YNFKEQ. This CDR3 contains 17 residues. V gave up 0 bases and J gave up 2 bases; unmatched junction bases: 5. The CDR3 sequence is CASSQDGTSPTYNEQFF. The CDR3 region has the DNA TGTGCCAGCAGCCAAGACGGGACTAGCCCAACCTACAATGAGCAGTTCTTC.

The chain links TRBV5-4 to TRBJ2-7, with 7 bases aligning to TRBD1. After removal of 0 bases from V and 6 bases from J, the junction contained 3 bases not matched to a gene. The CDR3 has 13 residues. Looked up from germline, CDR1 is SGHNT and CDR2 is YYREEE (reference sequence). Here the CDR3 reads CASSLVQGSEQYF. CDR3 bases: TGTGCCAGCAGCTTGGTACAGGGGAGCGAGCAGTACTTC.

This clone was seen only once. The chain recombines TRBV7-8 with TRBJ1-4; TRBD1 aligns across 9 bases. The V gene end was trimmed by 5 bases and the J gene end by 7 bases; junction bases not matched to a gene: 5. Per the germline V gene, CDR1 is SGHVS and CDR2 is FQNEAQ. This CDR3 spans 14 amino acids. For the CDR3, the DNA is TGTGCCAGCAGCCGGGGACAGGGCGGTGAAAAACTGTTTTTT. It codes for CASSRGQGGEKLFF.